These T cell receptor beta chains were read from a single sample in a study of T cell responses to AZD1222 COVID-19 vaccine. Generated by immunoSEQ multiplex PCR, the TCRdb table keeps only in-frame clones and is missing some. Here the sample spans roughly 160,000 clones, 90% being singletons. This material consisted of peripheral blood, taken on day 0 of AZD1222 vaccination. These receptors all come from an adult in good health. Each CDR3 is given with its conserved first and last residue. D genes are given only for firm matches. Clone size is shown for a subset of rows, as once, few, many or a class of expanded clone.

>NA|TRBV6-5|TRBJ1-5|NA
CASSSGGGFNQPQHF
TGTGCCAGCAGTTCCGGAGGAGGGTTCAATCAGCCCCAGCATTTT
>NA|TRBV15|TRBJ1-1|NA
CATSAYKGEYTEAFF
TGTGCCACCAGCGCCTACAAGGGGGAGTACACTGAAGCTTTCTTT
>NA|TRBV19|TRBJ1-4|TRBD1
CASSFRTGSTNEKLFF
TGTGCCAGTAGTTTCCGGACAGGGTCAACTAATGAAAAACTGTTTTTT
>NA|TRBV3-1/TRBV3-2|TRBJ2-4|NA
CASSQEGVLRSYKNIQYF
TGTGCCAGCAGCCAAGAGGGGGTCCTGAGATCCTACAAAAACATTCAGTACTTC
>NA|TRBV24-1|TRBJ2-2|TRBD2
CATSDWGYSGGRDTGELFF
TGTGCCACCAGTGATTGGGGGTATAGCGGGGGCCGGGACACCGGGGAGCTGTTTTTT
>NA|TRBV3-1/TRBV3-2|TRBJ2-5|NA
CASSRLILTSGETQYF
TGTGCCAGCAGCCGTCTTATCCTAACCTCGGGGGAGACCCAGTACTTC
>few|TRBV15|TRBJ1-1|NA
CATHTVGAGTEAFF
TGTGCCACCCACACAGTGGGGGCCGGTACTGAAGCTTTCTTT
>NA|TRBV5-1|TRBJ2-1|NA
CASRGSSYNEQFF
TGCGCCAGCCGGGGGAGCTCCTACAATGAGCAGTTCTTC
>NA|TRBV15|TRBJ1-2|TRBD1
CATSNTRTGNGYTF
TGTGCCACCAGCAATACCCGGACAGGGAATGGCTACACCTTC
>NA|TRBV6-1|TRBJ1-6|NA
CASSEVRPPVTPLHF
TGTGCCAGCAGTGAAGTCAGACCTCCGGTAACACCCCTCCACTTT
>NA|TRBV29-1|TRBJ1-1|NA
CSVEVTAEAFF
TGCAGCGTTGAAGTAACAGCAGAAGCTTTCTTT
>NA|TRBV5-5|TRBJ1-5|NA
CASSLRGGTDPSNQPQHF
TGTGCCAGCAGCTTAAGGGGCGGTACAGATCCTAGCAATCAGCCCCAGCATTTT
>NA|TRBV4-3|TRBJ2-4|NA
CAPPEGAVLAKNIQYF
TGCGCCCCCCCGGAAGGAGCAGTACTAGCCAAAAACATTCAGTACTTC
>NA|TRBV11-2|TRBJ1-6|NA
CASSLDGVHGLHF
TGTGCCAGCAGCTTAGACGGGGTGCACGGCCTCCACTTT
>once|TRBV6-5|TRBJ1-4|TRBD1
CASRETGGANEKLFF
TGTGCCAGCAGGGAGACAGGGGGCGCGAATGAAAAACTGTTTTTT
>NA|TRBV10-1|TRBJ2-3|NA
CASSAGTPDTQYF
TGCGCCAGCAGTGCCGGGACACCCGATACGCAGTATTTT
>NA|TRBV27|TRBJ1-5|NA
CASSRLCFSNQPQHF
TGTGCCAGCAGTCGTCTTTGCTTTAGCAATCAGCCCCAGCATTTT
>NA|TRBV20-1|TRBJ2-7|NA
CSASPQGPYEQYF
TGCAGTGCTAGTCCACAGGGCCCCTACGAGCAGTACTTC
>NA|TRBV3-1/TRBV3-2|TRBJ1-1|TRBD1
CASSQGQGNTEAFF
TGTGCCAGCAGCCAAGGACAGGGGAACACTGAAGCTTTCTTT
>once|TRBV5-1|TRBJ1-2|NA
CASSRGGAGPLGYTF
TGCGCCAGCAGCCGTGGGGGGGCAGGTCCGCTAGGCTACACCTTC
>NA|TRBV7-3|TRBJ1-1|NA
CASSSHRTRITEAFF
TGTGCCAGCAGCTCACACCGGACAAGGATCACTGAAGCTTTCTTT
>once|TRBV9|TRBJ2-5|TRBD2
CASSVGVAGAQETQYF
TGTGCCAGCAGCGTGGGGGTAGCGGGAGCTCAAGAGACCCAGTACTTC
>few|TRBV5-5|TRBJ2-7|TRBD1
CASSLRSRGNYEQYF
TGTGCCAGCAGCTTGCGAAGCAGGGGGAACTACGAGCAGTACTTC
>NA|TRBV6-2/TRBV6-3|TRBJ2-7|NA
CASGLTLSYEQYF
TGTGCCAGCGGTTTAACGCTCTCCTACGAGCAGTACTTC